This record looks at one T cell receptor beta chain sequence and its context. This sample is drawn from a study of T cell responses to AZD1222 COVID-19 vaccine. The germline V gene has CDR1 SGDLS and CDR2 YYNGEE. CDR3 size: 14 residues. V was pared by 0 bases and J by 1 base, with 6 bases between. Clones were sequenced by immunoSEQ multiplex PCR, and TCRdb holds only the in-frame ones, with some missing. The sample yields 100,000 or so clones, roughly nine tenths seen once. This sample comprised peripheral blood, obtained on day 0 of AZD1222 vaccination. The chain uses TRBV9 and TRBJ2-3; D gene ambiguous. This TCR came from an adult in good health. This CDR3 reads CASSVEVGTDTQYF. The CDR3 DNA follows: TGTGCCAGCAGCGTAGAGGTCGGCACAGATACGCAGTATTTT.